The T cell receptor beta chain described here comes from a study of long-term antiretroviral therapy in people with HIV. This CDR3 is built from 16 residues. Germline CDR1 reads GTSNPN; CDR2 reads SVGIG (reference sequence). V lost 4 bases to trimming and J lost 7 bases; unmatched junction nucleotides: 16. It was version v3.0 of the immunoSEQ assay that was run at survey level. Sequencing set out to capture roughly 35,000-55,000 T-cell genomes per sample. Clones were sequenced by immunoSEQ multiplex PCR, and TCRdb holds only the in-frame ones, with some missing. The table lists 42,000 or so clones, roughly nine tenths of them singletons, with about 4% in the top ten.

The chain employs TRBV30 and TRBJ1-2, with 9 bases fitting TRBD1. Sequenced material: unsorted PBMCs, taken 1.2 years after starting antiretroviral therapy. This receptor was identified in a woman aged 45-65 years with HIV. This chain's CDR3 is CAWTFSGTGFGAGYTF. The CDR3 DNA reads as TGTGCCTGGACTTTCTCCGGGACAGGGTTTGGTGCTGGCTACACCTTC. Variable domain in full (rest from reference TRBV30 and TRBJ1-2): SQTIHQWPATLVQPVGSPLSLECTVEGTSNPNLYWYRQAAGRGLQLLFYSVGIGQISSEVPQNLSASRPQDRQFILSSKKLLLSDSGFYLCAWTFSGTGFGAGYTFGSGTRLTVV.